One and the same sample provided the 2 T cell receptor delta chains below, sequenced in a study of γδ T cells in repeated Plasmodium falciparum infection. TCRdb reapplied CATT to the multiplex PCR reads. The sample holds around 46,000 delta-chain clones, roughly 1.6% seen once. Gammadelta T cells were flow-sorted from PBMC into Vgamma9/Vdelta2+ and Vdelta2-negative populations for bulk analysis. Material for sequencing was gamma-delta T cells from blood. The receptors derive from a pool of human donors (malaria-infected and uninfected, not separated).

On this clone: A much more abundant neighbour one base away suggests this may be a read error. Within the sample, other DNA sequences also encode this same CDR3. The V gene is TRDV1, the J gene TRDJ1, with D maybe TRDD3 (5 bases). The J gene was not available in TCRdb and was assigned here by matching the DNA to germline segments. The CDR3 consists of 17 residues. Germline lookup yields CDR1 TSWWSYY and CDR2 QGS. This CDR3 reads CALGELKSFRYTDKLIF. The CDR3 DNA follows: TGTGCTCTCGGGGAGCTAAAGAGTTTTCGGTACACCGATAAACTCATCTTT.

At least ten counts were recorded for this clone. The chain employs TRDV2 and TRDJ3, with D tentatively TRDD3 (6 bases). TCRdb leaves out the J gene; it was filled in here by matching the DNA to germline. This CDR3 contains 20 residues. The V and J ends lost 4 bases and 0 bases respectively, with 21 bases between them. Germline-derived CDR1 and CDR2 are GEAIGNYY and EKD. DNA of the CDR3: TGTGCCTGTGAGGGTCCGCTGGGTGGGGGTGCCTCCTGGGACACCCGACAGATGTTTTTC. Amino acid sequence: CACEGPLGGGASWDTRQMFF.